The 30 T cell receptor beta chains below were found in one sample sequenced in a study of OX40 agonist ivuxolimab in advanced cancers. Produced via immunoSEQ multiplex PCR; TCRdb's table is partial and in-frame only. The sample lists tens of thousands of clones, more than 90% occurring once. The sequenced sample was CD4+ or CD8+ T cells sorted from blood, obtained in a trial of the OX40 agonist ivuxolimab. The receptors were gathered from an adult with an advanced solid tumor such as melanoma, head and neck, liver or kidney cancer.

The chain links TRBV6-6 to TRBJ1-2; D perhaps matches TRBD1 (6 bases). This CDR3 has 13 amino acids. Trimming removed 7 bases from V and 4 bases from J, with 13 bases in between. The germline V gene has CDR1 MNHNY and CDR2 SVGAGI (reference sequence). The CDR3 nucleotides are TGTGCCAGCACCACTAGGACAGCCTATGGCTACACCTTC. Amino acids: CASTTRTAYGYTF.

The chain combines TRBV18 with TRBJ1-5; TRBD1 aligns across 7 bases. This CDR3 comprises 15 residues. Germline CDR1 reads KGHSH; CDR2 reads LQKENI. Trimming took 4 bases from V and 2 from J; bases not matched to a gene: 5. The CDR3 sequence is CASSRQGDRNQPQHF. DNA of the CDR3: TGTGCCAGCTCACGACAGGGTGATCGCAATCAGCCCCAGCATTTT.

This rearrangement joins TRBV2 to TRBJ1-3; maybe TRBD1 (6 bases). The germline V and J ends were trimmed by 6 bases and 0 bases, with 18 bases remaining between them. The CDR3 extends over 17 amino acids. The germline CDR1 and CDR2 sequences are SNHLY and FYNNEI. For the CDR3, the DNA is TGTGCCAGCAGCGTCCGGGGAGGGGGGGCCTCTGGAAACACCATATATTTT. Translation gives CASSVRGGGASGNTIYF. Based on the CDR3 plus reference TRBV2 and TRBJ1-3, the full variable domain is EPEVTQTPSHQVTQMGQEVILRCVPISNHLYFYWYRQILGQKVEFLVSFYNNEISEKSEIFDDQFSVERPDGSNFTLKIRSTKLEDSAMYFCASSVRGGGASGNTIYFGEGSWLTVV.

V usage is TRBV7-8 and J usage is TRBJ2-1, with 8 bases matching TRBD2. The germline CDR1 and CDR2 sequences are SGHVS and FQNEAQ. The CDR3 has 18 amino acids. V gave up 6 bases and J gave up 0 bases; unmatched junction bases: 13. CDR3 protein: CASSSGLAQSSSYNEQFF. In nucleotides, the CDR3 is TGTGCCAGCAGTTCCGGACTAGCCCAATCAAGCTCCTACAATGAGCAGTTCTTC.

The V call is TRBV7-2, the J call TRBJ1-6; the D gene is possibly TRBD1 (6 bases). The CDR3 is 18 residues long. The V and J ends lost 5 bases and 0 bases respectively, with 17 bases between them. Germline V CDR1 and CDR2: SGHTA, FQGNSA. The CDR3 here is CASSQDRSYSSYNSPLHF. As DNA, the CDR3 is TGTGCCAGCAGCCAAGACAGGTCCTACAGCTCCTATAATTCACCCCTCCACTTT.

This chain joins TRBV12-5 and TRBJ2-7; 7 nucleotides agree with TRBD1. Germline lookup yields CDR1 LGHNT and CDR2 FRNRAP. The CDR3 contains 13 residues. Trimming at V came to 9 bases and at J to 4 bases, leaving 9 bases not matched to a gene. CDR3 region: CASSRTGFYEQYF. The CDR3 nucleotides are TGTGCTAGCTCCCGGACAGGCTTTTACGAGCAGTACTTC.

Only one count was recorded for this clone. This chain joins TRBV2 and TRBJ2-5; possible D gene TRBD1, 6 bases. CDR1 and CDR2 from the germline V gene are SNHLY and FYNNEI. The V end was cut by 0 bases, the J end by 6 bases, with 20 bases between. This CDR3 is built from 17 residues. CDR3 in amino acids: CASSEAVIGTGFKTQYF. The CDR3 nucleotides are TGTGCCAGCAGTGAAGCGGTAATAGGAACAGGGTTCAAGACCCAGTACTTC.

This chain links TRBV2 with TRBJ1-3; 7 positions agree with TRBD1. Trimming at V came to 2 bases and at J to 2 bases, leaving 0 bases not matched to a gene. The CDR3 runs 14 residues. Germline assignment: CDR1 SNHLY and CDR2 FYNNEI. The CDR3 DNA follows: TGTGCCAGCAGTGAACAGGGGGCTGGAAACACCATATATTTT. As protein: CASSEQGAGNTIYF.

The chain couples TRBV28 to TRBJ2-1; D may be TRBD1 (5 bases). Germline CDR1 reads MDHEN; CDR2 reads SYDVKM. Trimming pared 6 bases from V and 11 bases from J, leaving 20 bases between. CDR3 length: 14 amino acids. CDR3 bases: TGTGCCAGCAGCGTAGGGGCTTCTAAACCAAAGCAGTTCTTC. This sequence encodes CASSVGASKPKQFF. Filled out from reference TRBV28 and TRBJ2-1, the complete variable domain reads DVKVTQSSRYLVKRTGEKVFLECVQDMDHENMFWYRQDPGLGLRLIYFSYDVKMKEKGDIPEGYSVSREKKERFSLILESASTNQTSMYLCASSVGASKPKQFFGPGTRLTVL.

The V and J genes are TRBV6-4 and TRBJ1-2; tentative D call: TRBD1 (6 bases). The germline CDR1 and CDR2 sequences are MRHNA and SNTAGT. This CDR3 region has 11 residues. Trimming took 4 bases from V and 11 from J, leaving 11 bases between them. The CDR3 nucleotides read TGTGCCAGCAGTGCCTACAGGGAATACACCTTC. Its translation is CASSAYREYTF.

The J gene is TRBJ2-5, the V gene TRBV7-9, with D hard to call. Deletions cut 5 bases from V and 4 bases from J, with 8 bases between. This CDR3 comprises 12 residues. Looked up from germline, CDR1 is SEHNR and CDR2 is FQNEAQ (reference sequence). The CDR3 DNA sequence: TGTGCCAGCAGCCCGACACTAGAGACCCAGTACTTC. It translates to CASSPTLETQYF.

This sequence joins TRBV18 and TRBJ2-1; D remains ambiguous. CDR3 length: 12 residues. Trimming stripped 3 bases from V and 5 bases from J, with 5 bases between. From germline, CDR1 is KGHSH and CDR2 LQKENI. DNA of the CDR3: TGTGCCAGCTCACCCGGGCACAATGAGCAGTTCTTC. As protein: CASSPGHNEQFF.

The chain uses TRBV7-8 and TRBJ2-2; TRBD2 is a possible D gene (6 bases). V lost 6 bases and J lost 6, with 17 bases in between. Germline values: CDR1 SGHVS, CDR2 FQNEAQ. The CDR3 covers 15 residues. The DNA of the CDR3 is TGTGCCAGCAGGGAGGGCCGGATTATCGCCGGGGAGCTGTTTTTT. Amino acids: CASREGRIIAGELFF.

The genes are TRBV28 and TRBJ2-7, with D uncertain. The CDR3 loop spans 14 amino acids. Deletions cut 2 bases from V and 3 bases from J, with 11 bases between. Germline V gives CDR1 MDHEN, CDR2 SYDVKM. The CDR3: CASSLIDVSYEQYF. CDR3 nucleotide sequence: TGTGCCAGCAGTTTAATAGACGTAAGCTACGAGCAGTACTTC.

In its sample, this clone was seen a few times. The chain joins TRBV7-2 to TRBJ2-2; 10 bases map to TRBD2. J lost 1 base, V lost 5 bases, and 7 bases had no gene match. Germline loops: CDR1 SGHTA, CDR2 FQGNSA. The length of the CDR3 is 17 residues. For the CDR3, the DNA is TGTGCCAGCAGCCTAGGGGTAGCGGGAGGGAACACCGGGGAGCTGTTTTTT. It codes for CASSLGVAGGNTGELFF.

This clone was counted between two and nine times. In DNA, the CDR3 is TGTGCCAGCTCACAGACTACTGAAGCTTTCTTT. This encodes CASSQTTEAFF. The rearrangement joins TRBV18 to TRBJ1-1, with D uncertain. Germline V gives CDR1 KGHSH, CDR2 LQKENI. The CDR3 length is 11 residues. The germline V and J ends were trimmed by 4 bases and 5 bases, with 5 bases remaining between them.

The rearrangement links TRBV5-1 to TRBJ2-2; 7 bases align to TRBD2. Germline CDR1 SGHRS, CDR2 YFSETQ. V was clipped by 4 bases and J by 4 bases; unmatched bases: 4. CDR3 size: 14 residues. In nucleotides, the CDR3 is TGCGCCAGCAGCCTGCGGGGGAGCACCGGGGAGCTGTTTTTT. It is translated as CASSLRGSTGELFF.

The rearrangement uses TRBV6-5 and TRBJ1-5; D might be TRBD1 (5 bases). The CDR3 contains 14 residues. The germline V and J ends were trimmed by 2 bases and 5 bases, with 10 bases remaining between them. Looked up from germline, CDR1 is MNHEY and CDR2 is SVGAGI. The DNA of the CDR3 is TGTGCCAGCAGTTACGACAGCGTTTATCAGCCCCAGCATTTT. Amino acid sequence: CASSYDSVYQPQHF.

The chain has TRBV30 and TRBJ2-5; D remains unclear. In germline, CDR1 is GTSNPN, CDR2 SVGIG (reference sequence). The ends were cut back, 3 bases at V and 3 bases at J, with 8 bases in the middle. The CDR3 contains 12 residues. CDR3 sequence reads: CAWSQRKETQYF. In DNA form, the CDR3 reads TGTGCCTGGAGCCAGAGAAAAGAGACCCAGTACTTC.

In DNA, the CDR3 is TGTGCCAGCAGTGTAGCGGGACCTTTTTACGAGCAGTACTTC. This sequence encodes CASSVAGPFYEQYF. J is TRBJ2-7 and V is TRBV6-1; 8 bases fit TRBD2. The germline V gene encodes CDR1 MNHNS and CDR2 SASEGT. V shed 4 bases, J shed 4 bases, and the junction held 6 bases outside the gene matches. CDR3 length: 14 residues.

This clone was found once. The chain carries TRBV19 and TRBJ1-3, with D perhaps matching TRBD1 (5 bases). There are 18 residues in the CDR3. The germline gives CDR1 LNHDA, CDR2 SQIVND (reference sequence). V shed 5 bases and J shed 0 bases, with 20 bases lying between them. CDR3: CASSPYTPGPSSGNTIYF. The CDR3 nucleotides are TGTGCCAGTAGTCCTTATACCCCGGGACCGAGCTCTGGAAACACCATATATTTT.

This chain links TRBV5-5 with TRBJ2-7, with D maybe TRBD1 (5 bases). CDR1 is SGHKS and CDR2 is YYEKEE in the germline V gene (reference sequence). The CDR3 is 14 amino acids. V was cut by 0 bases and J by 6 bases, with 13 bases left in between. The CDR3 reads CASSLAGWESEQYF. As DNA, the CDR3 is TGTGCCAGCAGCTTGGCAGGGTGGGAATCCGAGCAGTACTTC.

V gene TRBV20-1 combines with J gene TRBJ2-1; D remains ambiguous. V was clipped by 3 bases and J by 8 bases, with 8 bases between them. The V gene's germline CDR1 is DFQATT and CDR2 SNEGSKA (reference sequence). The CDR3 has 11 residues. CDR3 protein: CSARFRYEQFF. The DNA of the CDR3 is TGCAGTGCTAGGTTTCGATATGAGCAGTTCTTC.

The chain has TRBV7-2 and TRBJ1-4; a possible D gene is TRBD1 (6 bases). The V end lost 5 bases, the J end lost 4 bases, and 20 bases lay between the germline ends. The germline V gene encodes CDR1 SGHTA and CDR2 FQGNSA. This CDR3 contains 17 residues. CDR3 residues: CASSPTLIGGFNEKLFF. The CDR3 region has the DNA TGTGCCAGCAGCCCCACATTGATCGGGGGCTTTAATGAAAAACTGTTTTTT. Based on the CDR3 plus reference TRBV7-2 and TRBJ1-4, the full variable domain is GAGVSQSPSNKVTEKGKDVELRCDPISGHTALYWYRQSLGQGLEFLIYFQGNSAPDKSGLPSDRFSAERTGGSVSTLTIQRTQQEDSAVYLCASSPTLIGGFNEKLFFGSGTQLSVL.

V is TRBV5-5 and J is TRBJ2-7, with 10 bases that match TRBD2. Germline assignment: CDR1 SGHKS and CDR2 YYEKEE (reference sequence). The CDR3 has 16 residues. Trimming cost V 5 bases and J 3 bases; bases outside gene matches: 11. In DNA, the CDR3 is TGTGCCAGCAGTCCGGCCCCGTGGACTAGCGGCTACGAGCAGTACTTC. Translation gives CASSPAPWTSGYEQYF. The whole variable domain, remainder taken from reference TRBV5-5 and TRBJ2-7, is DAGVTQSPTHLIKTRGQQVTLRCSPISGHKSVSWYQQVLGQGPQFIFQYYEKEERGRGNFPDRFSARQFPNYSSELNVNALLLGDSALYLCASSPAPWTSGYEQYFGPGTRLTVT.

J is TRBJ1-5 and V is TRBV6-6; D might be TRBD1 (5 bases). CDR1 and CDR2 (germline): MNHNY, SVGAGI (reference sequence). Trimming pared 4 bases from V and 0 bases from J, leaving 10 bases between. CDR3 length: 15 amino acids. CDR3 protein: CASSWTGDSNQPQHF. The CDR3, as DNA: TGTGCCAGCAGTTGGACGGGGGATAGCAATCAGCCCCAGCATTTT.

The CDR3 coding sequence is TGTGCCAGCAGTTCCCCATTACGGGGGGCTCAGCCCCAGCATTTT. As protein: CASSSPLRGAQPQHF. The chain uses TRBV28 and TRBJ1-5; TRBD1 is a possible D gene (6 bases). The CDR3 has 15 amino acids. V was cut by 4 bases and J by 6 bases, with 16 bases left in between. Germline CDR1 is MDHEN and CDR2 is SYDVKM.

This clone was detected once. The genes are TRBV5-4 and TRBJ2-5; 10 bases map to TRBD1. The junction had 3 bases not matched to a gene; V was cut back by 2 bases and J by 2 bases. Germline V gene sequence: CDR1 SGHNT, CDR2 YYREEE (reference sequence). The CDR3 spans 15 residues. For the CDR3, the DNA is TGTGCCAGCAGCTTAGGGGACAGGGGACAAGAGACCCAGTACTTC. Its translation: CASSLGDRGQETQYF. Looking up the rest from reference TRBV5-4 and TRBJ2-5 gives the full variable domain: ETGVTQSPTHLIKTRGQQVTLRCSSQSGHNTVSWYQQALGQGPQFIFQYYREEENGRGNFPPRFSGLQFPNYSSELNVNALELDDSALYLCASSLGDRGQETQYFGPGTRLLVL.

The chain links TRBV7-9 to TRBJ1-1; D is undetermined. This CDR3 comprises 14 residues. The V end was cut by 2 bases, the J end by 5 bases, with 12 bases between. Germline V gene lookup returns CDR1 SEHNR and CDR2 FQNEAQ (reference sequence). CDR3 in DNA: TGTGCCAGCAGCTTAATAGGGCTAGGGACTGAAGCTTTCTTT. This translates into CASSLIGLGTEAFF.

This chain connects TRBV2 to TRBJ2-3; 8 bases fit TRBD1. With V trimmed by 7 bases and J by 1 base, 10 bases remained unmatched. Germline V CDR1 and CDR2: SNHLY, FYNNEI. This CDR3 region has 16 residues. The CDR3 reads CASNQRAGGGTDTQYF. CDR3 in DNA: TGTGCCAGCAATCAAAGGGCAGGGGGCGGCACAGATACGCAGTATTTT.